The subject of this entry is one T cell receptor beta chain. The data are from a study of blood T cell repertoires in COVID-19. Overall study context: Samples came from the United States, Italy and Spain, spanning acute and convalescent COVID-19. T cells, B-cell-depleted T cells, or PBMCs provided the cDNA or gDNA that served as material.

The CDR3 runs to 16 residues. V lost 4 bases and J lost 2, with 15 bases in between. Germline CDR1 reads SGHNT; CDR2 reads YYREEE (reference sequence). Per the study methods: Estimation of nucleated cell counts was performed using reference gene primer amplification. Libraries were prepared by immunoSEQ multiplex PCR; TCRdb keeps only in-frame clonotypes and omits some of them. That table furnishes V, J and clone size, whereas the DNA furnished D and trimming. In the table there are over 200,000 clones, more than 65% of which are singletons. V and J are TRBV5-4 and TRBJ2-2; tentative D call: TRBD2 (6 bases). The sequenced sample was peripheral blood. This sequence was found in a man aged 35 to 55 who had recovered from COVID-19. CDR3: CASSPGLALNTGELFF. In DNA form, the CDR3 reads TGTGCCAGCAGCCCCGGGCTAGCGCTAAACACCGGGGAGCTGTTTTTT.